This TCR beta chain was documented in a study of cytomegalovirus exposure and HLA in healthy donors. Study results and caveats: Exclusion as indistinguishable affected some V segments, including TRBV6-2 and TRBV6-3. It was shown in a later analysis that HLA-associated TCR beta chains were more clonally expanded than other, equally common chains. Links to common viral pathogens appeared, in a later analysis, for several of the most significant clusters.

Concerning this clone: Its antigen is as yet unknown.

Germline CDR1 SGHVS, CDR2 FNYEAQ. V was cut by 5 bases and J by 2 bases, with 12 bases left in between. The CDR3 sequence is 14 residues long. PCR primers comprised 60 Vbeta and 13 Jbeta primers. Clones were sequenced by immunoSEQ multiplex PCR, and TCRdb holds only the in-frame ones, with some missing. The sample holds roughly 120,000 clones, about two thirds seen once. These donors, healthy bone marrow donors, were studied. J is TRBJ2-5 and V is TRBV7-6, with D unclear. The specimen was PBMCs. This TCR derives from a man in his sixties in good health and CMV-seropositive. The CDR3 DNA reads TGTGCCAGCAGCCGAGTGGCAGGTCAAGAGACCCAGTACTTC. Encoded protein: CASSRVAGQETQYF.